Below, 26 T cell receptor beta chains from the same sample are listed, as sequenced in a study of a mutant IDH1 vaccine in newly diagnosed glioma. This table comes from immunoSEQ multiplex PCR, and its TCRdb copy is limited to in-frame clones, with some not included. The data hold 25,000 to 40,000 clones, with around four fifths observed a single time. These TCRs' antigens remain unknown. Time point in this sample: week 35, safety follow-up. Each dose of the vaccine consisted of 300 ug of mutant IDH1 20-mer peptide, with topical imiquimod. Sequenced material: PBMCs, taken from a glioma patient whose treatment included an IDH1 peptide vaccine. These receptors were obtained from a woman between 35 and 50 years old with glioma.

The chain couples TRBV2 to TRBJ2-7, with TRBD1 matching 9 bases. This CDR3 has 15 residues. V gave up 5 bases and J gave up 2 bases; unmatched junction bases: 7. The germline V gene has CDR1 SNHLY and CDR2 FYNNEI. The CDR3 is CASSPGTGRAYEQYF. CDR3 DNA: TGTGCCAGCAGTCCCGGGACAGGGAGAGCCTACGAGCAGTACTTC.

The sample holds one count of this clone. The V and J genes are TRBV19 and TRBJ2-3; D is possibly TRBD2 (7 bases). The CDR3 contains 15 residues. Germline-derived CDR1 and CDR2 are LNHDA and SQIVND (reference sequence). Trimming left V 4 bases short and J 6 bases short, with 17 bases between. The CDR3 DNA sequence: TGTGCCAGTAGTAAAGGGGGGGGGCCTACGGATACGCAGTATTTT. Protein: CASSKGGGPTDTQYF.

The chain employs TRBV5-4 and TRBJ2-7; possibly TRBD1 for D (6 bases). The CDR3 spans 15 residues. The ends were cut back, 0 bases at V and 2 bases at J, with 12 bases in the middle. From germline, CDR1 is SGHNT and CDR2 YYREEE (reference sequence). In DNA form, the CDR3 reads TGTGCCAGCAGCTTGGGGGGGCAGGGGACCTACGAGCAGTACTTC. Its protein is CASSLGGQGTYEQYF. Full variable domain (remainder filled in from reference TRBV5-4 and TRBJ2-7): ETGVTQSPTHLIKTRGQQVTLRCSSQSGHNTVSWYQQALGQGPQFIFQYYREEENGRGNFPPRFSGLQFPNYSSELNVNALELDDSALYLCASSLGGQGTYEQYFGPGTRLTVT.

The chain has TRBV5-6 and TRBJ1-1, with D possibly matching TRBD1 (5 bases). CDR3 length: 14 residues. V was cut by 1 base and J by 4 bases, with 11 bases left in between. Germline CDR1 is SGHDT and CDR2 is YYEEEE. The CDR3 here is CASSLLGRGTEAFF. The CDR3 DNA follows: TGTGCCAGCAGCTTGCTCGGGAGGGGCACTGAAGCTTTCTTT.

CDR3 residues: CASSFTGREDTQYF. DNA of the CDR3: TGTGCCAGCAGCTTTACCGGGAGAGAAGATACGCAGTATTTT. The chain joins TRBV7-6 to TRBJ2-3; possible D gene TRBD2, 6 bases. V was cut by 3 bases and J by 5 bases, with 12 bases left in between. The CDR3 is 14 amino acids. Germline CDR1 is SGHVS and CDR2 is FNYEAQ.

This chain connects TRBV19 to TRBJ1-2; D is ambiguous. Germline loops: CDR1 LNHDA, CDR2 SQIVND (reference sequence). V was pared by 3 bases and J by 4 bases, with 6 bases between. CDR3 size: 12 residues. This CDR3 is CASSMVAYGYTF. The CDR3 nucleotides read TGTGCCAGTAGTATGGTAGCCTATGGCTACACCTTC. Using reference TRBV19 and TRBJ1-2 for the parts outside the CDR3, the full variable domain is DGGITQSPKYLFRKEGQNVTLSCEQNLNHDAMYWYRQDPGQGLRLIYYSQIVNDFQKGDIAEGYSVSREKKESFPLTVTSAQKNPTAFYLCASSMVAYGYTFGSGTRLTVV.

The chain is built from TRBV7-8 and TRBJ2-3; D not certain. The germline V gene has CDR1 SGHVS and CDR2 FQNEAQ. V was shortened by 6 bases and J by 2 bases, with 6 bases between the two germline ends. This CDR3 region has 12 residues. The CDR3 sequence: CASSSFTDTQYF. In nucleotides, the CDR3 is TGTGCCAGCAGTTCCTTCACAGATACGCAGTATTTT.

The chain uses TRBV7-2 and TRBJ1-6, with a tentative D call TRBD1 (6 bases). The CDR3 sequence is 14 residues long. Germline V gene data show CDR1 as SGHTA and CDR2 as FQGNSA. Trimming removed 4 bases at V and 14 bases at J, with 18 bases between. The CDR3 region has the DNA TGTGCCAGCAGCTCGATACAGGGAATAGGAACCCTCCACTTT. It translates to CASSSIQGIGTLHF. Drawing the rest from reference TRBV7-2 and TRBJ1-6, the complete variable domain is GAGVSQSPSNKVTEKGKDVELRCDPISGHTALYWYRQSLGQGLEFLIYFQGNSAPDKSGLPSDRFSAERTGGSVSTLTIQRTQQEDSAVYLCASSSIQGIGTLHFGNGTRLTVT.

The chain carries TRBV6-5 and TRBJ2-3, with D possibly TRBD2 on 5 matching bases. The CDR3 has 16 amino acids. With 2 bases removed from V and 6 bases from J, the gap between germline ends came to 18 bases. The germline V gene encodes CDR1 MNHEY and CDR2 SVGAGI. DNA of the CDR3: TGTGCCAGCAGTTACGGCGGCAGCGCAAGAGGGGATACGCAGTATTTT. As protein: CASSYGGSARGDTQYF.

V gene TRBV7-9 combines with J gene TRBJ1-2; no reliable D call. The CDR3 sequence is 13 residues long. V lost 2 bases and J 3 bases, leaving 7 bases between the germline ends. CDR1 SEHNR and CDR2 FQNEAQ come from the germline V gene (reference sequence). Here the CDR3 reads CASSLLTYYGYTF. CDR3 coding DNA: TGTGCCAGCAGCTTACTTACGTACTATGGCTACACCTTC.

This sequence joins TRBV29-1 and TRBJ2-7; 7 bases match TRBD1. This CDR3 is built from 14 residues. The germline V gene encodes CDR1 SQVTM and CDR2 ANQGSEA. V lost 1 base to trimming and J lost 1 base; unmatched junction nucleotides: 4. The CDR3 region is CSVEGQGRSYEQYF. CDR3 nucleotides: TGCAGCGTTGAAGGACAGGGTAGGTCCTACGAGCAGTACTTC.

J is TRBJ2-1 and V is TRBV6-1, with D perhaps matching TRBD1 or TRBD2 (7 bases each). The V end lost 4 bases, the J end lost 5 bases, and 12 bases lay between the germline ends. CDR1 is MNHNS and CDR2 is SASEGT in the germline V gene. The CDR3 totals 14 residues. Here the CDR3 DNA reads TGTGCCAGCAGTGCCAGGGGGGGAAACAATGAGCAGTTCTTC. The encoded protein is CASSARGGNNEQFF.

This chain uses TRBV7-8 with TRBJ1-2; 7 bases agree with TRBD1. CDR3 length: 17 residues. CDR1 is SGHVS and CDR2 is FQNEAQ in the germline V gene. V gave up 5 bases and J gave up 2 bases; unmatched junction bases: 14. The CDR3 protein is CASSLNPKQGQNYGYTF. In DNA, the CDR3 is TGTGCCAGCAGCCTTAATCCCAAACAGGGACAGAACTATGGCTACACCTTC.

This clone was picked up one time. V is TRBV18 and J is TRBJ2-2; weak D call: TRBD1 (5 bases). V was clipped by 5 bases and J by 6 bases, with 10 bases between them. Germline V gene sequence: CDR1 KGHSH, CDR2 LQKENI. CDR3 size: 13 residues. The CDR3: CASSSQGSGELFF. DNA of the CDR3: TGTGCCAGCTCATCCCAGGGTTCCGGGGAGCTGTTTTTT.

This chain joins TRBV13 and TRBJ1-1, with D possibly matching TRBD1 (6 bases). V lost 5 bases and J lost 7, with 17 bases in between. The CDR3 length is 14 residues. Per germline, CDR1 PRHDT and CDR2 FYEKMQ (reference sequence). CDR3 DNA: TGTGCCAGCAGCGAGAATTTCGGACAGATTGAAGCTTTCTTT. Translating gives CASSENFGQIEAFF.

CDR3 sequence: CSVEIKARSGYTF. In nucleotides, the CDR3 is TGCAGCGTTGAGATAAAAGCCAGGAGCGGCTACACCTTC. The rearrangement joins TRBV29-1 to TRBJ1-2, with D hard to call. This CDR3 comprises 13 residues. With 3 bases removed from V and 8 bases from J, the gap between germline ends came to 16 bases. Germline CDR1 SQVTM, CDR2 ANQGSEA.

DNA for the CDR3: TGCGCCAGCAGCCAAAGTAAGACCCAGTACTTC. This sequence encodes CASSQSKTQYF. The chain has TRBV4-1 and TRBJ2-5; D is unresolved. V lost 2 bases and J 6 bases, leaving 4 bases between the germline ends. The CDR3 is 11 amino acids. Germline lookup yields CDR1 MGHRA and CDR2 YSYEKL.

This clone was seen only once. V and J are TRBV5-4 and TRBJ2-7; D gene uncertain. Trimming removed 3 bases at V and 2 bases at J, with 9 bases between. The CDR3 has 13 residues. Germline V lookup: CDR1 SGHNT, CDR2 YYREEE (reference sequence). The CDR3 DNA sequence: TGTGCCAGCAGCTATGACGGAACCTACGAGCAGTACTTC. Amino acid sequence: CASSYDGTYEQYF.

This chain joins TRBV19 and TRBJ1-2, with D perhaps TRBD1 (6 bases). Per germline, CDR1 LNHDA and CDR2 SQIVND (reference sequence). Trimming pared 5 bases from V and 8 bases from J, leaving 27 bases between. CDR3 length: 17 amino acids. CDR3 nucleotide sequence: TGTGCCAGTAGTCCCCTCCCCGGGGGGGCACTTGGAAAGGGCTACACCTTC. Protein sequence: CASSPLPGGALGKGYTF.

V and J are TRBV2 and TRBJ2-2; 10 bases line up with TRBD2. Germline trimming cut 6 bases from V and 7 bases from J; bases unmatched to any gene: 8. This CDR3 is 15 amino acids long. The germline CDR1 and CDR2 sequences are SNHLY and FYNNEI. CDR3 coding DNA: TGTGCCAGCAGGAGCGGGGGGGCGTATGACGGGGAGCTGTTTTTT. Translation: CASRSGGAYDGELFF. The full variable domain, its missing parts supplied by reference TRBV2 and TRBJ2-2, is EPEVTQTPSHQVTQMGQEVILRCVPISNHLYFYWYRQILGQKVEFLVSFYNNEISEKSEIFDDQFSVERPDGSNFTLKIRSTKLEDSAMYFCASRSGGAYDGELFFGEGSRLTVL.

The V and J genes are TRBV5-4 and TRBJ2-5, with D hard to call. The CDR3 spans 16 residues. Deletions cut 4 bases from V and 3 bases from J, with 19 bases between. Germline CDR1 reads SGHNT; CDR2 reads YYREEE (reference sequence). CDR3 protein: CASSNAKTQSKETQYF. In nucleotides, the CDR3 is TGTGCCAGCAGCAATGCTAAGACACAATCCAAAGAGACCCAGTACTTC.

This chain links TRBV5-1 with TRBJ2-3, with 8 bases that match TRBD2. In germline, CDR1 is SGHRS, CDR2 YFSETQ. This CDR3 region has 15 residues. J lost 4 bases, V lost 4 bases, and 8 bases had no gene match. CDR3 nucleotide sequence: TGCGCCAGCAGCAAAAGCGGGGGTCTCCCAGATACGCAGTATTTT. Translating gives CASSKSGGLPDTQYF.

The chain has TRBV4-1 and TRBJ1-6; D might be TRBD1 (5 bases). V lost 3 bases and J lost 14, with 29 bases in between. The CDR3 is 18 residues long. From germline, CDR1 is MGHRA and CDR2 YSYEKL. CDR3 DNA: TGCGCCAGCAGCCACCTGGACATGGGCTTGGTGGGGGTTCGGGCCCTCCACTTT. Protein product: CASSHLDMGLVGVRALHF.

The rearrangement links TRBV5-4 to TRBJ2-7; D is perhaps TRBD2 (6 bases). This CDR3 is built from 12 residues. Germline values: CDR1 SGHNT, CDR2 YYREEE (reference sequence). The V gene lost 5 bases and the J gene lost 6 bases, with 12 bases spanning the gap. CDR3: CASRRDFGEQYF. The DNA for the CDR3 is TGTGCCAGCAGACGGGACTTCGGCGAGCAGTACTTC.

This clone showed up just a few times. V and J are TRBV20-1 and TRBJ1-1; perhaps TRBD1 as D (5 bases). V shed 2 bases and J shed 10 bases, with 5 bases lying between them. Per the germline V gene, CDR1 is DFQATT and CDR2 is SNEGSKA (reference sequence). The CDR3 loop spans 9 amino acids. CDR3 DNA: TGCAGTGCTAGAAGGGGAGCTTTCTTT. Translating it yields CSARRGAFF.

This clone has a handful of counts. This chain links TRBV30 with TRBJ1-1; 7 bases map to TRBD1. The length of the CDR3 is 13 residues. Trimming removed 1 base from V and 5 bases from J; junction bases left unmatched: 4. The germline V gene encodes CDR1 GTSNPN and CDR2 SVGIG (reference sequence). In DNA form, the CDR3 reads TGTGCCTGGAGTGAGGACAGGATGACTGAAGCTTTCTTT. Its translation: CAWSEDRMTEAFF.